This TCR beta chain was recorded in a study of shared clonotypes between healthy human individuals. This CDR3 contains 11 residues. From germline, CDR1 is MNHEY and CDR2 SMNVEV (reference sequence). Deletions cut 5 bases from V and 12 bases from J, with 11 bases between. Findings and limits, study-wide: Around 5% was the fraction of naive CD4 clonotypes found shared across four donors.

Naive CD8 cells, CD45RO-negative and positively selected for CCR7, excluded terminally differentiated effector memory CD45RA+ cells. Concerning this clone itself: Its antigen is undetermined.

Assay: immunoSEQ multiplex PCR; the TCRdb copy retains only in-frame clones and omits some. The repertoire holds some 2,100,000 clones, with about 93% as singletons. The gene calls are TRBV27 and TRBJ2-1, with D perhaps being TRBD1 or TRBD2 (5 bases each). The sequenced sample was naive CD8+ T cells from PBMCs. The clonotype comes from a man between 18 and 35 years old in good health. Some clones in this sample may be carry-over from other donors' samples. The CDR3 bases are TGTGCCAGCAGTCGCCGGGACCGGCAGTTCTTC. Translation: CASSRRDRQFF.